This T cell receptor (beta chain) originates from a study of CD4 T cells in relation to SARS-CoV-2 and coronaviruses. Assay: immunoSEQ multiplex PCR; the TCRdb copy retains only in-frame clones and omits some. Altogether some 68,000 clones are present, approximately 93% being singletons, with the ten largest covering around 0.21%. The germline CDR1 and CDR2 sequences are MNHEY and SMNVEV (reference sequence). Unmatched junction bases numbered 12, after V lost 3 bases and J lost 5 bases. This CDR3 spans 17 amino acids. CD4+ T cells from unexposed donors were obtained before the COVID-19 pandemic (2011-2018).

V and J are TRBV27 and TRBJ1-1, with TRBD1 identical over 10 bases. The sample taken for sequencing was naive CD4+ T cells from PBMCs. The sample's subset: naive CD4+ T cells isolated by negative enrichment. This sequence was found in a human donor in good health. This chain's CDR3 is CASSFLSPTGGITEAFF. The CDR3 DNA is TGTGCCAGCAGTTTTCTCTCCCCGACAGGGGGCATTACTGAAGCTTTCTTT.